Following are 30 T cell receptor beta chains from one sample sequenced in a study of control samples from healthy donors and cancer patients. Generated by immunoSEQ multiplex PCR, the TCRdb table keeps only in-frame clones and is missing some. The sample lists tens of thousands of clones, about nine tenths seen once, with approximately 9.4% in the top ten. Sequencing used PBMCs. These receptors came from a woman between 45 and 60 years old with colorectal cancer.

The gene calls are TRBV12-3 or TRBV12-4 and TRBJ1-2; 7 bases line up with TRBD1. With V trimmed by 6 bases and J by 2 bases, 3 bases remained unmatched. The length of the CDR3 is 13 residues. As DNA, the CDR3 is TGTGCCAGCAGCCAGGGACAGAACTATGGCTACACCTTC. It specifies CASSQGQNYGYTF.

CDR3 loop: CASSEGTGRAEKLFF. The CDR3 coding sequence is TGCGCCAGCAGCGAGGGGACAGGGAGGGCTGAAAAACTGTTTTTT. The V and J genes are TRBV5-1 and TRBJ1-4; 9 nucleotides align to TRBD1. The CDR3 has 15 amino acids. V was clipped by 4 bases and J by 7 bases; unmatched bases: 8. Germline assignment: CDR1 SGHRS and CDR2 YFSETQ.

The chain combines TRBV24-1 with TRBJ1-2; 9 bases align to TRBD1. CDR1 and CDR2 (germline): KGHDR, SFDVKD. V trimming: 4 bases; J trimming: 2 bases; junction bases outside the gene matches: 7. The CDR3 has 16 residues. The CDR3 DNA reads as TGTGCCACCAGTGACGGACAGGGGCTCGTAAACTATGGCTACACCTTC. It yields the protein CATSDGQGLVNYGYTF.

The CDR3 loop reads CASSEGSGANVLTF. The CDR3 DNA is TGCGCCAGCAGCGAAGGGTCCGGGGCCAACGTCCTGACTTTC. The rearrangement joins TRBV5-1 to TRBJ2-6; the D is unclear. The ends were cut back, 4 bases at V and 4 bases at J, with 9 bases in the middle. The germline V gene has CDR1 SGHRS and CDR2 YFSETQ. The CDR3 spans 14 residues.

J is TRBJ2-1 and V is TRBV6-5; 7 positions match TRBD1. J lost 7 bases, V lost 4 bases, and 10 bases had no gene match. In germline, CDR1 is MNHEY, CDR2 SVGAGI. The length of the CDR3 is 15 residues. Here the CDR3 DNA reads TGTGCCAGCAGTTCCGAGGGGGCCGGCGGGAATGAGCAGTTCTTC. Protein product: CASSSEGAGGNEQFF.

This chain links TRBV6-5 with TRBJ1-5, with 7 nucleotides matching TRBD1. CDR1 is MNHEY, CDR2 SVGAGI, per germline. V lost 6 bases, J lost 3 bases, and 8 bases stayed unmatched. This CDR3 is built from 15 residues. In nucleotides, the CDR3 is TGTGCCAGCAGGATGGACAGGTTTATCAATCAGCCCCAGCATTTT. Encoded protein: CASRMDRFINQPQHF.

The V call is TRBV9, the J call TRBJ2-3, with 7 bases lining up with TRBD1. The CDR3 is 16 residues long. V lost 4 bases, J lost 2 bases, and 10 bases stayed unmatched. The germline gives CDR1 SGDLS, CDR2 YYNGEE. This CDR3 reads CASSPKRTGHTDTQYF. In nucleotides, the CDR3 is TGTGCCAGCAGCCCCAAAAGGACAGGCCACACAGATACGCAGTATTTT. The full variable domain, its missing parts supplied by reference TRBV9 and TRBJ2-3, is DSGVTQTPKHLITATGQRVTLRCSPRSGDLSVYWYQQSLDQGLQFLIQYYNGEERAKGNILERFSAQQFPDLHSELNLSSLELGDSALYFCASSPKRTGHTDTQYFGPGTRLTVL.

This clone was counted a single time. This rearrangement joins TRBV24-1 to TRBJ2-3; D might be TRBD2 (6 bases). The CDR3 sequence is 12 residues long. The germline gives CDR1 KGHDR, CDR2 SFDVKD. Trimming took off 9 bases at V and 2 bases at J, with 8 bases between the two ends. Here the CDR3 reads CATRGFTDTQYF. The DNA for the CDR3 is TGTGCCACCCGGGGGTTCACAGATACGCAGTATTTT.

The chain employs TRBV4-1 and TRBJ1-4; 11 bases align to TRBD1. The germline V gene has CDR1 MGHRA and CDR2 YSYEKL. The V and J ends lost 1 base and 6 bases, in that order; junction bases with no gene match: 1. CDR3 size: 15 residues. CDR3 residues: CASSQGTGGYEKLFF. Written as DNA, the CDR3 is TGCGCCAGCAGCCAAGGGACAGGGGGCTATGAAAAACTGTTTTTT.

The chain carries TRBV24-1 and TRBJ2-2; 7 nucleotides agree with TRBD1. Trimming cost V 6 bases and J 4 bases; bases outside gene matches: 7. This CDR3 contains 15 residues. Looked up from germline, CDR1 is KGHDR and CDR2 is SFDVKD. CDR3 sequence: CATSQSGQSTGELFF. In DNA, the CDR3 is TGTGCCACCAGTCAATCGGGACAGAGCACCGGGGAGCTGTTTTTT.

The V call is TRBV5-5, the J call TRBJ1-2, with 9 bases fitting TRBD1. Germline CDR1 and CDR2: SGHKS and YYEKEE (reference sequence). The CDR3 runs to 17 residues. The ends lost 4 bases at V and 6 bases at J; junction bases unmatched: 16. For the CDR3, the DNA is TGTGCCAGCAGCGCCCTGGGGACAGGGAATGGAATCAATGGCTACACCTTC. Translated, it gives CASSALGTGNGINGYTF.

This clone is medium-sized (0.01 to 0.1%) in the sample. The chain uses TRBV25-1 and TRBJ2-1; D uncertain. Germline-derived CDR1 and CDR2 are MGHDK and SYGVNS. The CDR3 contains 12 residues. V was clipped by 4 bases and J by 9 bases, with 10 bases between them. The CDR3 loop is CASSGGLVEQFF. The CDR3 region has the DNA TGTGCCAGCAGTGGAGGTTTGGTTGAGCAGTTCTTC.

The V call is TRBV27, the J call TRBJ2-3; D tentatively reads TRBD1 or TRBD2 (6 bases each). There are 14 residues in the CDR3. Germline lookup yields CDR1 MNHEY and CDR2 SMNVEV (reference sequence). V was shortened by 2 bases and J by 4 bases, with 10 bases between the two germline ends. The CDR3 here is CASSLMGGPDTQYF. CDR3 sequence (DNA): TGTGCCAGCAGTTTAATGGGGGGCCCAGATACGCAGTATTTT.

V and J are TRBV5-1 and TRBJ1-2; D is ambiguous. Germline values: CDR1 SGHRS, CDR2 YFSETQ. The CDR3 is 11 amino acids. The ends were cut back, 5 bases at V and 7 bases at J, with 9 bases in the middle. The CDR3 here is CASRSRLGYTF. DNA of the CDR3: TGCGCCAGCAGGTCCCGGCTTGGCTACACCTTC.

The J gene is TRBJ2-2, the V gene TRBV2; 9 bases map to TRBD2. After removal of 6 bases from V and 8 bases from J, the junction contained 4 bases not matched to a gene. Germline V gene lookup returns CDR1 SNHLY and CDR2 FYNNEI. This CDR3 is 13 amino acids long. Here the CDR3 reads CASRLGLAGELFF. CDR3 bases: TGTGCCAGCAGGCTGGGACTAGCTGGGGAGCTGTTTTTT.

The chain couples TRBV3-1 (or the pseudogene TRBV3-2) to TRBJ2-1; D is perhaps TRBD1 (7 bases). Trimming cost V 4 bases and J 7 bases, with 14 bases left between them. Germline CDR1 LGHDT, CDR2 YNNKEL (reference sequence). The CDR3 loop spans 14 amino acids. The CDR3 is CASSLAQGGNEQFF. CDR3 coding DNA: TGTGCCAGCAGCCTCGCCCAGGGGGGTAATGAGCAGTTCTTC.

The V and J genes are TRBV5-1 and TRBJ2-2; D remains unclear. This CDR3 is built from 14 residues. V lost 0 bases, J lost 0 bases, and 3 bases lay in between. Germline V gene data show CDR1 as SGHRS and CDR2 as YFSETQ. CDR3 sequence reads: CASSLAPNTGELFF. In nucleotides, the CDR3 is TGCGCCAGCAGCTTGGCCCCGAACACCGGGGAGCTGTTTTTT. The full variable domain, with the rest looked up from reference TRBV5-1 and TRBJ2-2, is KAGVTQTPRYLIKTRGQQVTLSCSPISGHRSVSWYQQTPGQGLQFLFEYFSETQRNKGNFPGRFSGRQFSNSRSEMNVSTLELGDSALYLCASSLAPNTGELFFGEGSRLTVL.

The V call is TRBV12-3 or TRBV12-4, the J call TRBJ1-4, with D tentatively TRBD1 (6 bases). V lost 4 bases and J 7 bases, leaving 7 bases between the germline ends. The CDR3 extends over 12 amino acids. CDR3 loop: CASSWTVEKLFF. CDR3 DNA sequence: TGTGCCAGCAGTTGGACAGTTGAAAAACTGTTTTTT.

This clone was recorded once. J is TRBJ1-1 and V is TRBV27; perhaps TRBD1 as D (5 bases). Trimming removed 0 bases from V and 5 bases from J, with 13 bases in between. Germline assignment: CDR1 MNHEY and CDR2 SMNVEV (reference sequence). The CDR3 sequence is 15 residues long. The CDR3, as DNA: TGTGCCAGCAGTTTATCTGGGGGAGTTGGGACTGAAGCTTTCTTT. Protein sequence: CASSLSGGVGTEAFF.

The sample holds one count of this clone. This sequence joins TRBV10-2 and TRBJ1-1; no definite D call. The CDR3 totals 14 residues. The V gene lost 2 bases and the J gene lost 1 base, with 8 bases spanning the gap. Germline V lookup: CDR1 WSHSY, CDR2 SAAADI. Here the CDR3 reads CASSEGWENTEAFF. As DNA, the CDR3 is TGCGCCAGCAGTGAGGGCTGGGAGAACACTGAAGCTTTCTTT.

The chain couples TRBV30 to TRBJ1-2; no clear D gene. The CDR3 is 11 amino acids. Trimming took off 3 bases at V and 8 bases at J, with 10 bases between the two ends. The germline V gene has CDR1 GTSNPN and CDR2 SVGIG (reference sequence). CDR3 in amino acids: CAWSGVGGYTF. The CDR3 DNA is TGTGCCTGGAGCGGGGTAGGAGGCTACACCTTC.

The chain links TRBV19 to TRBJ2-3, with 8 bases that match TRBD1. Trimming cost V 5 bases and J 9 bases; bases outside gene matches: 10. Germline lookup yields CDR1 LNHDA and CDR2 SQIVND (reference sequence). The CDR3 extends over 14 amino acids. Here the CDR3 reads CASSSPGGEGTQYF. The CDR3 DNA reads TGTGCCAGTAGTTCTCCAGGGGGCGAGGGGACGCAGTATTTT.

CDR3 protein: CASSLRVGQSDSPLHF. DNA of the CDR3: TGCGCCAGCAGCTTGAGAGTAGGACAGAGTGATTCACCCCTCCACTTT. J is TRBJ1-6 and V is TRBV5-1; tentatively, D is TRBD1 (6 bases). Deletions cut 1 base from V and 8 bases from J, with 16 bases between. CDR1 and CDR2 from the germline V gene are SGHRS and YFSETQ. This CDR3 contains 16 residues.

Regarding this clone: A much more abundant neighbour one base away suggests this may be a read error. The chain's CDR3 is CASSSYRGGNEQFF. The DNA of the CDR3 is TGTGCCAGCAGCTCATACAGGGGAGGCAATGAGCAGTTCTTC. The chain recombines TRBV9 with TRBJ2-1; tentative D call: TRBD1 (7 bases). Per the germline V gene, CDR1 is SGDLS and CDR2 is YYNGEE. Trimming shortened V by 4 bases and J by 6 bases, and 14 bases separated the two germline ends. This CDR3 comprises 14 residues.

The chain is built from TRBV5-1 and TRBJ1-5; 7 positions match TRBD1. The CDR3 is 14 amino acids. V lost 8 bases, J lost 4 bases, and 9 bases stayed unmatched. Germline V gene data show CDR1 as SGHRS and CDR2 as YFSETQ. The CDR3 coding sequence is TGCGCCAGAGCGGCCGGGACAGAAAATCAGCCCCAGCATTTT. Its translation: CARAAGTENQPQHF.

The chain carries TRBV2 and TRBJ2-5, with 11 bases that match TRBD1. There are 14 residues in the CDR3. Germline CDR1 and CDR2: SNHLY and FYNNEI. The V gene end was trimmed by 7 bases and the J gene end by 5 bases; junction bases not matched to a gene: 6. The CDR3: CASKAGQGGETQYF. In DNA, the CDR3 is TGTGCCAGCAAGGCGGGACAGGGGGGGGAGACCCAGTACTTC.

The chain links TRBV19 to TRBJ2-3; the match to TRBD2 covers 14 bases. The CDR3 extends over 16 amino acids. From germline, CDR1 is LNHDA and CDR2 SQIVND (reference sequence). V was pared by 5 bases and J by 4 bases, with 5 bases of the junction left unmatched. DNA of the CDR3: TGTGCCAGTAGTCCGATGGGACTAGCGGGGGCAGATACGCAGTATTTT. Translated, it gives CASSPMGLAGADTQYF. The variable domain in full, with the rest retrieved from reference TRBV19 and TRBJ2-3, is DGGITQSPKYLFRKEGQNVTLSCEQNLNHDAMYWYRQDPGQGLRLIYYSQIVNDFQKGDIAEGYSVSREKKESFPLTVTSAQKNPTAFYLCASSPMGLAGADTQYFGPGTRLTVL.

This chain uses TRBV18 with TRBJ1-6; 11 bases are shared with TRBD1. The CDR3 runs 14 residues. Germline V gives CDR1 KGHSH, CDR2 LQKENI. The junction had 0 bases not matched to a gene; V was cut back by 3 bases and J by 8 bases. The CDR3 is CASSPDRGHSPLHF. In DNA form, the CDR3 reads TGTGCCAGCTCACCGGACAGGGGGCATTCACCCCTCCACTTT. The complete variable domain, with remaining parts taken from reference TRBV18 and TRBJ1-6, reads NAGVMQNPRHLVRRRGQEARLRCSPMKGHSHVYWYRQLPEEGLKFMVYLQKENIIDESGMPKERFSAEFPKEGPSILRIQQVVRGDSAAYFCASSPDRGHSPLHFGNGTRLTVT.

This CDR3 reads CASSLAGGLNTGELFF. As DNA, the CDR3 is TGTGCCAGTAGCCTAGCGGGAGGTTTGAACACCGGGGAGCTGTTTTTT. The chain has TRBV19 and TRBJ2-2, with 11 bases matching TRBD2. The CDR3 covers 16 residues. Unmatched junction bases numbered 4, after V lost 6 bases and J lost 1 base. Germline CDR1 is LNHDA and CDR2 is SQIVND (reference sequence).

The chain has TRBV9 and TRBJ1-1; D possibly corresponds to TRBD1 (5 bases). This CDR3 contains 13 residues. With 3 bases removed from V and 1 base from J, the gap between germline ends came to 7 bases. Germline assignment: CDR1 SGDLS and CDR2 YYNGEE. CDR3 DNA: TGTGCCAGCAGCGCCCAGGGGAACACTGAAGCTTTCTTT. It encodes CASSAQGNTEAFF. Filled out from reference TRBV9 and TRBJ1-1, the complete variable domain reads DSGVTQTPKHLITATGQRVTLRCSPRSGDLSVYWYQQSLDQGLQFLIQYYNGEERAKGNILERFSAQQFPDLHSELNLSSLELGDSALYFCASSAQGNTEAFFGQGTRLTVV.